The table lists the clone carrying this T cell receptor (beta chain) with a few counts. Its matching antigen is unknown. This entry belongs to a study of response to subunit inactivated influenza vaccine. Broader study findings: The authors suggested that every seasonal influenza vaccination recruits few new T cells.

TCRdb re-called the RT-PCR reads through MiXCR, storing one row per CDR3 protein. The repertoire consists of about 190,000 distinct CDR3 sequences, with approximately 15% occurring once and the leading ten covering approximately 25%. The CDR3 consists of 18 residues. From germline, CDR1 is MDHEN and CDR2 SYDVKM. V lost 1 base to trimming and J lost 2 bases, with 18 bases between them. This sequence was found in a man aged 50 to 60 who received an inactivated influenza vaccine. The chain links TRBV28 to TRBJ1-5; possible D gene TRBD1, 5 bases. The sequenced sample was CD8+ T cells sorted from PBMCs, obtained more than 4 days after vaccination. The CDR3 region has the DNA TGTGCCAGCAGTTTATTGGGGGAGGGTTACTACGGCAATCAGCCCCAGCATTTT. It encodes CASSLLGEGYYGNQPQHF.